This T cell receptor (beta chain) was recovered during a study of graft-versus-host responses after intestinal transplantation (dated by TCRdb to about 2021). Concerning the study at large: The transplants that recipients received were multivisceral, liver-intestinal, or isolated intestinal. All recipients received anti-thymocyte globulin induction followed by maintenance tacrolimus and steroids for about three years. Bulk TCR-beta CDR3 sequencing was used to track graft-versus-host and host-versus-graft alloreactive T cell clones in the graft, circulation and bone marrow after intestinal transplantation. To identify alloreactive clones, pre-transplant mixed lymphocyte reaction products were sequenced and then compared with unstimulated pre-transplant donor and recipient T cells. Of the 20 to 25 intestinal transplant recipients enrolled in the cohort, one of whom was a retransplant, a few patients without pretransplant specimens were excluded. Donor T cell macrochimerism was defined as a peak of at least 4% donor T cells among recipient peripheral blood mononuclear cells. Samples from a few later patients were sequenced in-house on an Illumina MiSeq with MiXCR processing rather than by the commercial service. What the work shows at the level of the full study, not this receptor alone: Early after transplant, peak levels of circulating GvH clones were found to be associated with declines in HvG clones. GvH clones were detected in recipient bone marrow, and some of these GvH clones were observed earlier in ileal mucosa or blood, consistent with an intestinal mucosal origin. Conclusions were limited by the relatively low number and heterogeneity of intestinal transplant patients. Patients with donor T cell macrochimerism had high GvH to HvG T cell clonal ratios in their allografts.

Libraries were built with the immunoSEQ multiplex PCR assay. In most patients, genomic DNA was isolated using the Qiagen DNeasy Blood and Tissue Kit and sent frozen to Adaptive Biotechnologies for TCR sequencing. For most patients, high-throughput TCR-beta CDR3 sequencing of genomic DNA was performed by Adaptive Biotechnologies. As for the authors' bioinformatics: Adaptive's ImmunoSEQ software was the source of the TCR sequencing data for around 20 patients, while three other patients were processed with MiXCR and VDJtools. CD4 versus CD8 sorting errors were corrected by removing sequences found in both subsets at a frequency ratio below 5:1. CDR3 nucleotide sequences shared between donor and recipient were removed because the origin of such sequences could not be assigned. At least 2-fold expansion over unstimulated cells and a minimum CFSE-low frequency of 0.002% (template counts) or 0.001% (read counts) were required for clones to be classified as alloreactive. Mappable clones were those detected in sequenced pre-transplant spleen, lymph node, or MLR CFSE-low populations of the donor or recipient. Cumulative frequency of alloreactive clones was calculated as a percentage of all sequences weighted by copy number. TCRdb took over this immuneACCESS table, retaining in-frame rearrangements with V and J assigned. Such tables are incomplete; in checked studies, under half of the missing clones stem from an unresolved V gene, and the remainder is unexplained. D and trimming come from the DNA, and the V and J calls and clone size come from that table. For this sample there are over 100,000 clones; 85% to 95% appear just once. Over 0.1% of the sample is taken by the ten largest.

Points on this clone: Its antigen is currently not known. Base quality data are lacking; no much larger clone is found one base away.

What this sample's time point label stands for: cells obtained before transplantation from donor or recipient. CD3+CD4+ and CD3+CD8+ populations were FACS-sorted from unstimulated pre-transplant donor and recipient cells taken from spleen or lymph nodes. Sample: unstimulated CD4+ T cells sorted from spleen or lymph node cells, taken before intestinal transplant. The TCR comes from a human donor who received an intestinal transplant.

The CDR3 protein is CASSLVQGDFTDYGYTF. The nucleotide sequence reads as follows: TGTGCCAGCAGCTTAGTACAGGGGGACTTCACGGACTATGGCTACACCTTC. Here the chain combines TRBV7-9 and TRBJ1-2, with 8 middle bases fitting TRBD1. The cysteine opens and the phenylalanine closes a CDR3 of 17 amino acids. Solely the CDR3 DNA is kept, with 51 bases framed from the first base. V loses 1 base at its end and J loses 3 bases; junction bases beyond the gene matches: 10. Via the germline V gene (reference sequence), CDR1 is SEHNR and CDR2 FQNEAQ.